Following are 22 T cell receptor beta chains from one sample sequenced in a study of T cell responses to AZD1222 COVID-19 vaccine. Libraries were prepared by immunoSEQ multiplex PCR; TCRdb keeps only in-frame clonotypes and omits some of them. The sample holds more than 85,000 clones, approximately 94% seen once. This specimen was peripheral blood, taken 28 days after the second AZD1222 dose. Receptors were obtained from an adult who received the AZD1222 COVID-19 vaccine.

The V and J genes are TRBV5-1 and TRBJ2-3; D unclear. CDR1 and CDR2 (germline): SGHRS, YFSETQ. This CDR3 spans 14 amino acids. Trimming removed 0 bases at V and 2 bases at J, with 7 bases between. The chain's CDR3 is CASSLDPDTDTQYF. CDR3 DNA sequence: TGCGCCAGCAGCTTGGATCCAGACACAGATACGCAGTATTTT. The whole variable domain, remainder taken from reference TRBV5-1 and TRBJ2-3, is KAGVTQTPRYLIKTRGQQVTLSCSPISGHRSVSWYQQTPGQGLQFLFEYFSETQRNKGNFPGRFSGRQFSNSRSEMNVSTLELGDSALYLCASSLDPDTDTQYFGPGTRLTVL.

The rearrangement joins TRBV12-3 or TRBV12-4 to TRBJ2-7, with D perhaps matching TRBD2 (5 bases). V dropped 7 bases and J dropped 0 bases, with 10 bases sitting between them. There are 13 residues in the CDR3. The CDR3 protein is CASKLGFSYEQYF. The CDR3 DNA is TGTGCCAGCAAACTAGGATTCTCCTACGAGCAGTACTTC.

The CDR3: CASSLMGVEAYGYTF. Here the CDR3 DNA reads TGCGCCAGCAGCTTGATGGGCGTGGAGGCCTATGGCTACACCTTC. The genes are TRBV5-1 and TRBJ1-2; no clear D gene. The germline V and J ends were trimmed by 1 base and 4 bases, with 14 bases remaining between them. The CDR3 extends over 15 amino acids. Germline CDR1 is SGHRS and CDR2 is YFSETQ.

The rearrangement joins TRBV10-2 to TRBJ2-4; either TRBD1 or TRBD2 may supply D (5 bases each). V lost 0 bases, J lost 3 bases, and 15 bases lay in between. CDR1 is WSHSY, CDR2 SAAADI, per germline. The CDR3 covers 17 residues. The CDR3 coding sequence is TGCGCCAGCAGTGAGTCGGGGACGGCGTGGGTCAAAAACATTCAGTACTTC. It yields the protein CASSESGTAWVKNIQYF.

The V call is TRBV18, the J call TRBJ1-1; the D gene is possibly TRBD1 (5 bases). CDR3 size: 13 residues. The germline V gene encodes CDR1 KGHSH and CDR2 LQKENI. V lost 2 bases and J 5 bases, leaving 9 bases between the germline ends. The CDR3 loop reads CASSPVEGTEAFF. CDR3 nucleotide sequence: TGTGCCAGCTCACCAGTGGAGGGGACTGAAGCTTTCTTT.

The chain carries TRBV13 and TRBJ2-2; 7 bases align to TRBD1. This CDR3 comprises 18 residues. Trimming cost V 2 bases and J 6 bases; bases outside gene matches: 15. The V gene's germline CDR1 is PRHDT and CDR2 FYEKMQ (reference sequence). The CDR3 coding sequence is TGTGCCAGCAGCTTATGGAGTTTAACAGGGGTGTTCGCCGGGGAGCTGTTTTTT. Translating gives CASSLWSLTGVFAGELFF.

J is TRBJ2-2 and V is TRBV3-1 (or the pseudogene TRBV3-2); possibly TRBD2 for D (5 bases). Germline values: CDR1 LGHDT, CDR2 YNNKEL (reference sequence). V shed 2 bases and J shed 0 bases, with 10 bases lying between them. CDR3 length: 16 residues. The CDR3 DNA sequence: TGTGCCAGCAGCCAACTCCCGGGGACGAACACCGGGGAGCTGTTTTTT. This codes for CASSQLPGTNTGELFF.

The chain carries TRBV2 and TRBJ1-1; D call uncertain. CDR1 and CDR2 from the germline V gene are SNHLY and FYNNEI. V shed 8 bases and J shed 2 bases, with 9 bases lying between them. The CDR3 consists of 12 residues. DNA of the CDR3: TGTGCCAGCTCTCTGGCTAACACTGAAGCTTTCTTT. Translation: CASSLANTEAFF.

The chain is built from TRBV4-2 and TRBJ2-7, with 7 bases fitting TRBD2. Looked up from germline, CDR1 is LGHNA and CDR2 is YNFKEQ. This CDR3 spans 16 amino acids. Trimming removed 2 bases from V and 0 bases from J; junction bases left unmatched: 7. This CDR3 reads CASSQPSGASSYEQYF. CDR3 bases: TGTGCCAGCAGCCAACCTAGCGGTGCGAGCTCCTACGAGCAGTACTTC.

The gene calls are TRBV19 and TRBJ2-2; 10 nucleotides align to TRBD2. CDR3 size: 17 residues. The V segment lost 5 bases and the J segment 7 bases; nucleotides outside the gene matches: 13. Germline CDR1 and CDR2: LNHDA and SQIVND (reference sequence). The CDR3 DNA follows: TGTGCCAGTAGTCGCGGACTAGCGGCCTGGGTGGGCGGGGAGCTGTTTTTT. Its protein is CASSRGLAAWVGGELFF.

This chain links TRBV7-2 with TRBJ2-3; D uncertain. V lost 1 base and J 7 bases, leaving 12 bases between the germline ends. The CDR3 runs 14 residues. Germline V gene data show CDR1 as SGHTA and CDR2 as FQGNSA. The CDR3 loop reads CASSLGASLHTQYF. CDR3 DNA sequence: TGTGCCAGCAGCTTAGGAGCGTCTTTACATACGCAGTATTTT.

This clone was counted only a few times. The V and J genes are TRBV27 and TRBJ2-7; 9 nucleotides agree with TRBD2. The CDR3 contains 14 residues. Per germline, CDR1 MNHEY and CDR2 SMNVEV (reference sequence). V gave up 2 bases and J gave up 2 bases; unmatched junction bases: 1. CDR3 in amino acids: CASSLAGGPYEQYF. The CDR3 DNA reads as TGTGCCAGCAGTTTAGCGGGAGGGCCCTACGAGCAGTACTTC.

V gene TRBV18 combines with J gene TRBJ2-2; possibly TRBD1 for D (5 bases). From germline, CDR1 is KGHSH and CDR2 LQKENI. Trimming removed 3 bases at V and 5 bases at J, with 13 bases between. This CDR3 has 15 residues. The CDR3 loop is CASSPKTAATGELFF. DNA of the CDR3: TGTGCCAGCTCACCCAAGACAGCAGCTACCGGGGAGCTGTTTTTT.

The chain has TRBV3-1 (or the pseudogene TRBV3-2) and TRBJ2-7; D possibly corresponds to TRBD2 (5 bases). Germline V gene sequence: CDR1 LGHDT, CDR2 YNNKEL (reference sequence). V was cut by 4 bases and J by 2 bases, with 15 bases left in between. The CDR3 loop spans 15 amino acids. The CDR3 nucleotides read TGTGCCAGCAGCCGAACGGGATCCGGCCCCTACGAGCAGTACTTC. This sequence encodes CASSRTGSGPYEQYF.

This chain connects TRBV11-2 to TRBJ1-5; 8 nucleotides agree with TRBD1. With 1 base clipped from V and 6 bases from J, the junction kept 2 bases outside the gene matches. The germline gives CDR1 SGHAT, CDR2 FQNNGV. The CDR3 contains 14 residues. Here the CDR3 DNA reads TGTGCCAGCAGCTTAGGAGGACAGGGTCAGCCCCAGCATTTT. This translates into CASSLGGQGQPQHF.

The chain combines TRBV10-3 with TRBJ2-7, with D possibly matching TRBD1 (6 bases). Trimming stripped 4 bases from V and 13 bases from J, with 20 bases between. The CDR3 is 13 residues long. CDR1 is ENHRY, CDR2 SYGVKD, per germline. The DNA of the CDR3 is TGTGCCATCAGTGGGGACACTTACCACTCCTTTTACTTC. This encodes CAISGDTYHSFYF.

The chain links TRBV15 to TRBJ1-4; 8 nucleotides align to TRBD1. The germline V gene encodes CDR1 LNHNV and CDR2 YYDKDF (reference sequence). This CDR3 comprises 17 residues. The V segment lost 2 bases and the J segment 1 base; nucleotides outside the gene matches: 6. The CDR3 sequence is CATSRPAGTGTNEKLFF. The CDR3 nucleotides read TGTGCCACCAGCAGACCCGCCGGGACAGGAACTAATGAAAAACTGTTTTTT.

J is TRBJ1-5 and V is TRBV7-2; D not resolved. The CDR3 loop spans 17 amino acids. Trimming left V 2 bases short and J 0 bases short, with 14 bases between. CDR1 and CDR2 (germline): SGHTA, FQGNSA. CDR3 in amino acids: CASSLIPNLYSNQPQHF. CDR3 coding DNA: TGTGCCAGCAGCTTAATACCGAACCTTTATAGCAATCAGCCCCAGCATTTT.

J is TRBJ1-4 and V is TRBV5-1; 9 nucleotides agree with TRBD1. Trimming at V came to 2 bases and at J to 5 bases, leaving 4 bases not matched to a gene. From germline, CDR1 is SGHRS and CDR2 YFSETQ. This CDR3 is built from 15 residues. The CDR3 spells CASSFRQGGNEKLFF. The CDR3 nucleotides are TGCGCCAGCAGCTTCAGACAGGGGGGGAATGAAAAACTGTTTTTT.

V and J are TRBV14 and TRBJ2-7, with TRBD1 identical over 8 bases. CDR1 and CDR2 from the germline V gene are SGHDN and FVKESK. The CDR3 has 14 residues. With V trimmed by 3 bases and J by 5 bases, 6 bases remained unmatched. For the CDR3, the DNA is TGTGCCAGCAGCCAGGACAGGGTGAGGCACGAGCAGTACTTC. Amino acids: CASSQDRVRHEQYF.

The chain is built from TRBV19 and TRBJ2-2; 8 positions match TRBD1. Germline CDR1 reads LNHDA; CDR2 reads SQIVND (reference sequence). The CDR3 length is 15 residues. The J segment lost 5 bases and the V segment lost 5 bases, leaving 7 bases of the junction unmatched. The CDR3 nucleotides read TGTGCCAGTAGTCTCGGACAGGGATGGACCGGGGAGCTGTTTTTT. Protein sequence: CASSLGQGWTGELFF.

J is TRBJ1-3 and V is TRBV6-6; weak D call: TRBD1 (6 bases). V lost 8 bases to trimming and J lost 0 bases, with 14 bases between them. In germline, CDR1 is MNHNY, CDR2 SVGAGI (reference sequence). The CDR3 sequence is 15 residues long. The CDR3 coding sequence is TGTGCCAGCTCCCGGCAGGGGAGCTCTGGAAACACCATATATTTT. Residues: CASSRQGSSGNTIYF.